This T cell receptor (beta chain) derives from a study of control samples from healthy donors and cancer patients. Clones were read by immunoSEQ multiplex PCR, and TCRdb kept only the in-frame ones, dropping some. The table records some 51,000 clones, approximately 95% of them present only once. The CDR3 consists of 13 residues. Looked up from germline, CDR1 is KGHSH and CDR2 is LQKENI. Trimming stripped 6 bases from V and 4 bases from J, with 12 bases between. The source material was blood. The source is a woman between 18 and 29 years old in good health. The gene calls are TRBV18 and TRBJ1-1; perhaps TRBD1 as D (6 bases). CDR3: CASSKSQGTEAFF. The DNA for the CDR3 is TGTGCCAGCTCCAAATCACAGGGCACTGAAGCTTTCTTT.